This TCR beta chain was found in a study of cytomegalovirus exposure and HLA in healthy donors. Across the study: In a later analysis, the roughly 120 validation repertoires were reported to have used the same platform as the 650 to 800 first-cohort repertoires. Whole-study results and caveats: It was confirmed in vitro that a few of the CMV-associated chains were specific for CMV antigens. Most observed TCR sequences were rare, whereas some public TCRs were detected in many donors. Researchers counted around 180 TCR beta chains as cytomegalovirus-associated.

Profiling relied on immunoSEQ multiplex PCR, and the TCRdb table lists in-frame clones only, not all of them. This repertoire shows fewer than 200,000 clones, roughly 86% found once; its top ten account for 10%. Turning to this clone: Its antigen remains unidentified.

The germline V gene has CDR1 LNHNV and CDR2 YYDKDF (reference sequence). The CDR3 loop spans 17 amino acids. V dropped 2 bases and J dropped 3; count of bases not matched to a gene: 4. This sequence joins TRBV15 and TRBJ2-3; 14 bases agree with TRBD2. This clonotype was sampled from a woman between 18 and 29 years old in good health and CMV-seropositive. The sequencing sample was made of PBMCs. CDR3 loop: CATSRLGLAGGTDTQYF. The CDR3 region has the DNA TGTGCCACCAGCAGATTAGGACTAGCGGGAGGTACAGATACGCAGTATTTT.